What follows describes a single T cell receptor (beta chain). Its binding antigen is unknown. The input lacks base qualities; no much larger clone sits a single base away. The germline V gene encodes CDR1 PRHDT and CDR2 FYEKMQ (reference sequence). The CDR3 holds 15 amino acids from the cysteine to the phenylalanine. This entry keeps only the CDR3 DNA: 45 bases, framed from base 1. V loses 1 base of germline sequence and J loses 9 bases, and the interval between the two ends is 19 bases. The record originates from a study of shared clonotypes between healthy human individuals (dated by TCRdb to the early 2020s). Regarding the complete study: Two women and a few men aged 18 to 49 years were included in the cohort. For each donor, CD4 naive and CD4 memory were each run on three plates, CD8 naive on two plates, and CD8 memory on one plate. To estimate repertoire size and how much clonotypes are shared between individuals, the study performed deep sequencing of blood TCR repertoires from about 5 healthy adults. Different laboratories and diverse techniques were used to prepare libraries and sequence TCR repertoires, to increase sequencing depth and limit assay-specific biases. Between about 0.9 and 10 billion PBMCs per donor were obtained by leukapheresis. The research as a whole found: The genetic and exposure-history diversity represented was limited by the small number of donors. Naive subsets generally had larger estimated clonotype richness than memory subsets. Pairwise subsampling indicated that sequencing depth was expected to affect the degree of clonotype sharing among donors. Sampling was restricted to blood, and TCR repertoires in tissues likely differ from the TCR repertoires found in blood. Clonotypes shared by all four sorted-subset donors showed higher generation probabilities than non-shared clonotypes. Sharing across a few donors was observed for roughly 5.4% of naive CD4, less than 4% of naive CD8, 2% to 2.5% of memory CD4, and roughly 0.4% of memory CD8 clonotypes. Rarefaction of sorted-subset datasets indicated incomplete sequencing despite the large sequencing depth.

The donors were healthy, HIV-negative adults with no recently reported acute infections or vaccinations. Only Caucasian adults living in Nashville, Tennessee, USA were represented among the donors. CD4+ T cells were enriched by magnetic negative selection; naive cells were then positively selected on CD45RA, and the negative fraction formed the memory subset. After blood collection by leukapheresis, PBMCs were isolated using Ficoll-Histopaque density gradient centrifugation and then cryopreserved in the vapor phase of liquid nitrogen. Purity and quantity of every magnetically sorted T cell population were checked by analytical flow cytometry. Each sorted fraction had its genomic DNA isolated and then quantified by UV absorbance on a Nanodrop 2000c. Using the deep immunoSEQ assay, multiplex PCR amplified TCR CDR3 regions from genomic DNA. For each cell subset, the extracted genomic DNA was distributed evenly across all wells of several immunoSEQ 96-well plates, and each plate served as one replicate. For sorted subsets, approximately 200 ng of genomic DNA, equivalent to around 31,000 T cell genomes, went into each replicate PCR. The purified libraries were quantified using a Qubit 3.0 fluorometer, sized with a Bioanalyzer 2100, and then quantified again using the KAPA Library Quantification kit. A separate single-read 150-cycle Illumina NextSeq 550 flow cell was used to sequence each immunoSEQ 96-well plate. As for how the authors treated the data: Because the immunoSEQ output held only junctional sequences and lacked quality scores, the filtering could not match the filtering applied to full-length reads. To assign V/J genes and CDR3, sequences were annotated against IMGT germline references using PyIR, a Python wrapper for IgBLAST v1.9. Reads were filtered out if the reads had weak V/J assignments (E-value above 1e-6), no CDR3, stop codons, out-of-frame junctions, or ambiguous translated residues. V3J clonotypes were defined by identical inferred V gene, J gene, and CDR3 amino acid sequence. Percentage overlap between repertoires was computed as shared unique clonotypes divided by the size of the smaller repertoire. RTK rarefaction, the Chao1 estimator, and Recon v2.1 estimates of unobserved clonotypes were used to assess repertoire richness. For all TCRbeta clonotypes obtained by the gDNA method from four donors, generation probabilities were computed with OLGA. TCRdb retrieved this table from immuneACCESS and kept in-frame rearrangements only. Not all clones are present; in checked studies, unresolved V genes account for under half, and no reason is known for the remainder. V and J calls and clone size follow that table, whereas D and trimming were derived from the DNA. Across this sample there are some 630,000 clones, with about two thirds seen only once. The top ten clones comprise about 2% of the sample.

The clonotype originates from a woman under 40 in good health. The receptor chain draws on TRBV13 and TRBJ2-7; the D segment is perhaps TRBD1 or TRBD2, each sharing 5 matched bases. Sequencing was done on a sample of memory CD4+ T cells sorted from blood. The sample's cell subset or site label is to be understood as: CD45RA-negative fraction. The nucleotide sequence reads as follows: TGTGCCAGCAGCTTAGTGGGGAGCCAGGGAAGCGGGCAGTACTTC. This codes for CASSLVGSQGSGQYF. Where the CDR3 stops, the reference TRBV13 and TRBJ2-7 genes take over; the full variable domain is AAGVIQSPRHLIKEKRETATLKCYPIPRHDTVYWYQQGPGQDPQFLISFYEKMQSDKGSIPDRFSAQQFSDYHSELNMSSLELGDSALYFCASSLVGSQGSGQYFGPGTRLTVT.